The rows below give T cell receptor beta chains drawn from one sample of a study of blood T cell repertoires in COVID-19. TCRdb's copy holds only in-frame clones and misses some; the assay was immunoSEQ multiplex PCR. The sample records more than 95,000 clones, approximately 90% being singletons. The sequencing sample was made of peripheral blood. The source of these receptors is a man in his fifties or sixties with acute or convalescent COVID-19. Both conserved end residues are part of each CDR3. D genes are given only for firm matches. Size values are once, few and many counts, or a class for expanded clones, and some rows have none.

J gene: TRBJ1-6
clone size: NA
D gene: NA
V gene: TRBV9
CDR3 protein: CASSVGGGNNSPLHF
CDR3 DNA: TGTGCCAGCAGCGTAGGGGGGGGGAATAATTCACCCCTCCACTTT

J gene: TRBJ1-5
clone size: NA
D gene: NA
V gene: TRBV7-2
CDR3 protein: CASSRDIASNQPQHF
CDR3 DNA: TGTGCCAGCAGCCGGGACATTGCGAGCAATCAGCCCCAGCATTTT

J gene: TRBJ2-1
clone size: NA
D gene: NA
V gene: TRBV12-3/TRBV12-4
CDR3 protein: CASSRQNEQFF
CDR3 DNA: TGTGCCAGCAGTCGTCAGAATGAGCAGTTCTTC

J gene: TRBJ2-2
clone size: NA
D gene: TRBD1
V gene: TRBV5-4
CDR3 protein: CASSLGPPLGQVKFGGELFF
CDR3 DNA: TGTGCCAGCAGCTTGGGACCTCCGTTGGGACAGGTTAAGTTCGGCGGGGAGCTGTTTTTT

J gene: TRBJ1-1
clone size: NA
D gene: TRBD1
V gene: TRBV6-5
CDR3 protein: CASSFNRQGRTEAFF
CDR3 DNA: TGTGCCAGCAGTTTCAACCGACAGGGAAGAACTGAAGCTTTCTTT

J gene: TRBJ2-5
clone size: NA
D gene: NA
V gene: TRBV3-1/TRBV3-2
CDR3 protein: CASSQAGAEWTQYF
CDR3 DNA: TGTGCCAGCAGCCAAGCAGGGGCTGAATGGACCCAGTACTTC

J gene: TRBJ1-2
clone size: NA
D gene: TRBD1
V gene: TRBV27
CDR3 protein: CASSSTGGGYGYTF
CDR3 DNA: TGTGCCAGCAGTTCTACAGGGGGGGGCTATGGCTACACCTTC

J gene: TRBJ1-6
clone size: NA
D gene: NA
V gene: TRBV7-2
CDR3 protein: CASIGTGRSYNSPLHF
CDR3 DNA: TGTGCCAGCATAGGTACGGGGAGGAGTTATAATTCACCCCTCCACTTT

J gene: TRBJ1-1
clone size: NA
D gene: NA
V gene: TRBV19
CDR3 protein: CASSIIRGPGGGYTEAFF
CDR3 DNA: TGTGCCAGTAGTATAATTCGGGGCCCTGGGGGCGGGTACACTGAAGCTTTCTTT

J gene: TRBJ2-3
clone size: NA
D gene: NA
V gene: TRBV19
CDR3 protein: CASSIDLEVVADTQYF
CDR3 DNA: TGTGCCAGTAGTATAGATCTAGAGGTAGTAGCAGATACGCAGTATTTT

J gene: TRBJ2-7
clone size: NA
D gene: TRBD1
V gene: TRBV27
CDR3 protein: CASSRTTGQGNSYEQYF
CDR3 DNA: TGTGCCAGCAGTCGAACCACCGGACAGGGGAACTCCTACGAGCAGTACTTC

J gene: TRBJ2-7
clone size: NA
D gene: NA
V gene: TRBV12-3/TRBV12-4
CDR3 protein: CASSAFRGEQYF
CDR3 DNA: TGTGCCAGCAGTGCATTCAGGGGCGAGCAGTACTTC

J gene: TRBJ1-4
clone size: NA
D gene: NA
V gene: TRBV27
CDR3 protein: CASSPRSPGDEKLFF
CDR3 DNA: TGTGCCAGCAGTCCCCGGTCCCCAGGGGATGAAAAACTGTTTTTT

J gene: TRBJ2-5
clone size: NA
D gene: TRBD1
V gene: TRBV7-2
CDR3 protein: CASSLVGGQGVIGETQYF
CDR3 DNA: TGTGCCAGCAGCTTAGTTGGTGGGCAGGGGGTCATTGGGGAGACCCAGTACTTC

J gene: TRBJ1-2
clone size: NA
D gene: TRBD1
V gene: TRBV12-3/TRBV12-4
CDR3 protein: CASQGAGGYTF
CDR3 DNA: TGTGCCAGTCAGGGGGCCGGTGGCTACACCTTC

J gene: TRBJ2-1
clone size: NA
D gene: TRBD2
V gene: TRBV18
CDR3 protein: CASSPGAGPSNEQFF
CDR3 DNA: TGTGCCAGCTCACCGGGAGCGGGGCCGTCGAATGAGCAGTTCTTC

J gene: TRBJ1-1
clone size: NA
D gene: NA
V gene: TRBV5-8
CDR3 protein: CASSPIRATTEAFF
CDR3 DNA: TGTGCCAGCAGCCCGATCAGGGCAACCACTGAAGCTTTCTTT

J gene: TRBJ2-1
clone size: NA
D gene: TRBD1
V gene: TRBV11-1
CDR3 protein: CASSPWTGRGTREQFF
CDR3 DNA: TGTGCCAGCAGCCCGTGGACAGGAAGGGGTACTCGTGAGCAGTTCTTC

J gene: TRBJ2-5
clone size: NA
D gene: TRBD2
V gene: TRBV5-1
CDR3 protein: CASSFMSGGAGETQYF
CDR3 DNA: TGCGCCAGCAGCTTTATGAGCGGGGGGGCCGGAGAGACCCAGTACTTC

J gene: TRBJ1-1
clone size: NA
D gene: NA
V gene: TRBV4-2
CDR3 protein: CASSQGSGRGMNTEAFF
CDR3 DNA: TGTGCCAGCAGCCAAGGTTCGGGCCGGGGGATGAACACTGAAGCTTTCTTT

J gene: TRBJ1-2
clone size: NA
D gene: NA
V gene: TRBV29-1
CDR3 protein: CSVPREGARSYGYTF
CDR3 DNA: TGCAGCGTCCCCAGAGAGGGAGCGCGGAGCTATGGCTACACCTTC

J gene: TRBJ1-6
clone size: once
D gene: NA
V gene: TRBV2
CDR3 protein: CASTLEDRLNSPLHF
CDR3 DNA: TGTGCCAGCACCCTCGAGGACAGACTAAATTCACCCCTCCACTTT

J gene: TRBJ1-5
clone size: NA
D gene: NA
V gene: TRBV10-2
CDR3 protein: CASRRQAYQPQHF
CDR3 DNA: TGCGCCAGCAGGAGACAGGCGTATCAGCCCCAGCATTTT

J gene: TRBJ1-4
clone size: once
D gene: NA
V gene: TRBV30
CDR3 protein: CAWTPVTGGFGKLFF
CDR3 DNA: TGTGCCTGGACCCCGGTAACGGGAGGCTTTGGAAAACTGTTTTTT

J gene: TRBJ2-3
clone size: NA
D gene: TRBD1
V gene: TRBV6-5
CDR3 protein: CASSYGTGVTDTQYF
CDR3 DNA: TGTGCCAGCAGTTACGGGACAGGGGTAACAGATACGCAGTATTTT

J gene: TRBJ1-2
clone size: NA
D gene: TRBD1
V gene: TRBV5-1
CDR3 protein: CASSRDRGSEGYTF
CDR3 DNA: TGCGCCAGCAGTCGGGACAGGGGTAGCGAAGGCTACACCTTC

J gene: TRBJ1-1
clone size: NA
D gene: NA
V gene: TRBV30
CDR3 protein: CARRTLMNTEAFF
CDR3 DNA: TGTGCCCGCAGGACACTTATGAACACTGAAGCTTTCTTT

J gene: TRBJ1-1
clone size: NA
D gene: NA
V gene: TRBV6-5
CDR3 protein: CASSLGRGTEAFF
CDR3 DNA: TGTGCCAGCAGTTTGGGCCGTGGCACTGAAGCTTTCTTT

J gene: TRBJ1-2
clone size: NA
D gene: TRBD1
V gene: TRBV29-1
CDR3 protein: CSGGQVYGYTF
CDR3 DNA: TGCAGCGGGGGACAGGTGTATGGCTACACCTTC

J gene: TRBJ1-5
clone size: NA
D gene: NA
V gene: TRBV5-4
CDR3 protein: CASSYGEGRAINQPQHF
CDR3 DNA: TGTGCCAGCAGCTATGGGGAGGGGAGGGCGATAAATCAGCCCCAGCATTTT

J gene: TRBJ2-1
clone size: NA
D gene: TRBD2
V gene: TRBV24-1
CDR3 protein: CATSGGPSYNEQFF
CDR3 DNA: TGTGCCACGAGCGGGGGCCCCTCCTACAATGAGCAGTTCTTC

J gene: TRBJ1-1
clone size: NA
D gene: TRBD1
V gene: TRBV29-1
CDR3 protein: CSVAGLDRGGTEAFF
CDR3 DNA: TGCAGCGTCGCGGGACTGGACAGGGGGGGCACTGAAGCCTTCTTT

J gene: TRBJ2-3
clone size: NA
D gene: NA
V gene: TRBV5-6
CDR3 protein: CASSFTGISTDTQYF
CDR3 DNA: TGTGCCAGCAGTTTTACAGGGATTAGCACAGATACGCAGTATTTT

J gene: TRBJ1-1
clone size: NA
D gene: NA
V gene: TRBV5-1
CDR3 protein: CASSLGFLQVTEAFF
CDR3 DNA: TGCGCCAGCAGCTTGGGATTCCTTCAGGTCACTGAAGCTTTCTTT

J gene: TRBJ1-1
clone size: NA
D gene: TRBD1
V gene: TRBV19
CDR3 protein: CASSARDRGIRDTEAFF
CDR3 DNA: TGTGCCAGTAGTGCCCGGGACAGGGGTATTAGGGACACTGAAGCTTTCTTT

J gene: TRBJ2-3
clone size: once
D gene: TRBD2
V gene: TRBV5-8
CDR3 protein: CASSPGLAATDTQYF
CDR3 DNA: TGTGCCAGCAGCCCGGGACTAGCGGCAACAGATACGCAGTATTTT

J gene: TRBJ1-2
clone size: NA
D gene: NA
V gene: TRBV5-1
CDR3 protein: CASSLGDINYGYTF
CDR3 DNA: TGCGCCAGCAGCTTGGGGGACATTAACTATGGCTACACCTTC

J gene: TRBJ2-3
clone size: NA
D gene: TRBD2
V gene: TRBV11-3
CDR3 protein: CASSSGGGAEGDTQYF
CDR3 DNA: TGTGCCAGCAGTTCAGGCGGGGGGGCCGAGGGTGATACGCAGTATTTT

J gene: TRBJ2-5
clone size: NA
D gene: NA
V gene: TRBV7-7
CDR3 protein: CASSARGVLQETQYF
CDR3 DNA: TGTGCCAGCAGCGCACGAGGCGTACTCCAAGAGACCCAGTACTTC

J gene: TRBJ1-2
clone size: NA
D gene: TRBD1
V gene: TRBV20-1
CDR3 protein: CSANRGYGYTF
CDR3 DNA: TGCAGTGCTAACAGGGGCTATGGCTACACCTTC

J gene: TRBJ2-5
clone size: NA
D gene: NA
V gene: TRBV20-1
CDR3 protein: CSASVPARNQETQYF
CDR3 DNA: TGCAGTGCTAGTGTCCCAGCGAGGAACCAAGAGACCCAGTACTTC

J gene: TRBJ1-1
clone size: NA
D gene: NA
V gene: TRBV5-4
CDR3 protein: CASSLDPSGLTQTSAFF
CDR3 DNA: TGTGCCAGCAGCTTGGACCCCAGCGGCCTGACTCAAACGTCGGCTTTCTTT

J gene: TRBJ1-5
clone size: NA
D gene: TRBD1
V gene: TRBV5-1
CDR3 protein: CASSPDRDQPQHF
CDR3 DNA: TGCGCCAGCAGCCCGGACAGGGATCAGCCCCAGCATTTT

J gene: TRBJ2-1
clone size: NA
D gene: TRBD1
V gene: TRBV10-3
CDR3 protein: CAISEGTVIGYNEQFF
CDR3 DNA: TGTGCCATCAGTGAGGGGACAGTTATCGGGTACAATGAGCAGTTCTTC

J gene: TRBJ1-5
clone size: NA
D gene: TRBD1
V gene: TRBV27
CDR3 protein: CASSTQGRPQHF
CDR3 DNA: TGTGCCAGCAGTACACAGGGGCGGCCCCAGCATTTT

J gene: TRBJ1-1
clone size: NA
D gene: NA
V gene: TRBV3-1/TRBV3-2
CDR3 protein: CASSQSIGGPLF
CDR3 DNA: TGTGCCAGCAGCCAGTCAATAGGTGGGCCTCTCTTT

J gene: TRBJ1-3
clone size: NA
D gene: TRBD1
V gene: TRBV2
CDR3 protein: CASSVYGQGVSGNTIYF
CDR3 DNA: TGTGCCAGCAGTGTATACGGACAGGGGGTCTCTGGAAACACCATATATTTT

J gene: TRBJ2-1
clone size: once
D gene: NA
V gene: TRBV29-1
CDR3 protein: CSVRSYNEQFF
CDR3 DNA: TGCAGCGTTCGGTCCTACAATGAGCAGTTCTTC

J gene: TRBJ1-1
clone size: NA
D gene: TRBD1
V gene: TRBV5-1
CDR3 protein: CASSQGTGNTEAFF
CDR3 DNA: TGCGCCAGCAGTCAAGGGACAGGGAACACTGAAGCTTTCTTT

J gene: TRBJ1-1
clone size: once
D gene: TRBD1
V gene: TRBV10-3
CDR3 protein: CAISRPETGSSEAFF
CDR3 DNA: TGTGCCATCAGTAGACCCGAGACAGGGAGCTCTGAAGCTTTCTTT

J gene: TRBJ1-2
clone size: NA
D gene: NA
V gene: TRBV5-6
CDR3 protein: CASSLTGGLGYTF
CDR3 DNA: TGTGCCAGCAGCTTAACGGGGGGTTTGGGCTACACCTTC

J gene: TRBJ2-4
clone size: NA
D gene: NA
V gene: TRBV6-6
CDR3 protein: CAAQAGGKNIQYF
CDR3 DNA: TGTGCCGCCCAGGCCGGTGGCAAAAACATTCAGTACTTC

J gene: TRBJ2-2
clone size: NA
D gene: NA
V gene: TRBV2
CDR3 protein: CASSEVEGAGELFF
CDR3 DNA: TGTGCCAGCAGTGAAGTAGAAGGAGCCGGGGAGCTGTTTTTT

J gene: TRBJ1-4
clone size: NA
D gene: TRBD1
V gene: TRBV5-1
CDR3 protein: CASSGQGTTNEKLFF
CDR3 DNA: TGCGCCAGCAGCGGACAGGGAACAACTAATGAAAAACTGTTTTTT

J gene: TRBJ2-3
clone size: once
D gene: TRBD2
V gene: TRBV27
CDR3 protein: CASSLGLAGGMTDTQYF
CDR3 DNA: TGTGCCAGCAGTCTTGGACTAGCGGGGGGGATGACAGATACGCAGTATTTT

J gene: TRBJ1-2
clone size: NA
D gene: TRBD1
V gene: TRBV6-4
CDR3 protein: CASRSSGTGSYGYTF
CDR3 DNA: TGTGCCAGCAGATCCTCCGGGACAGGGTCTTATGGCTACACCTTC

J gene: TRBJ1-1
clone size: NA
D gene: NA
V gene: TRBV7-2
CDR3 protein: CASSPAWGPNTEAFF
CDR3 DNA: TGTGCCAGCAGCCCCGCGTGGGGCCCTAACACTGAAGCTTTCTTT

J gene: TRBJ1-1
clone size: NA
D gene: TRBD1
V gene: TRBV2
CDR3 protein: CASSEFVTGYTEAFF
CDR3 DNA: TGTGCCAGCAGTGAATTCGTGACAGGGTACACTGAAGCTTTCTTT

J gene: TRBJ1-4
clone size: NA
D gene: TRBD1
V gene: TRBV5-1
CDR3 protein: CASSEGTGGEKLFF
CDR3 DNA: TGCGCCAGCAGCGAAGGGACAGGGGGTGAAAAACTGTTTTTT

J gene: TRBJ2-7
clone size: NA
D gene: NA
V gene: TRBV5-5
CDR3 protein: CASSRGQAYEQYF
CDR3 DNA: TGTGCCAGCAGCCGGGGACAAGCCTACGAGCAGTACTTC